This TCR beta chain stems from a study of blood T cell repertoires in COVID-19. As handled by the study authors: Reference gene primer amplification yielded estimated nucleated cell counts. Measured with immunoSEQ multiplex PCR; TCRdb has only the in-frame clones, and not every one. The V and J calls and clone size come from that table; D and trimming were worked out from the DNA. The table records some 220,000 clones, roughly 86% of them present only once. Germline values: CDR1 SGHAT, CDR2 FQNNGV. This CDR3 is 16 amino acids long. V lost 5 bases and J lost 5; bases outside the gene matches: 12. The receptor comes from a man aged 50 or older with acute or convalescent COVID-19. V gene TRBV11-2 combines with J gene TRBJ2-7, with 10 bases lining up with TRBD2. Sequencing input: peripheral blood. In nucleotides, the CDR3 is TGTGCCAGCAGCCCGCGACTAGCGGGCGCGTTTAACGAGCAGTACTTC. Its translation is CASSPRLAGAFNEQYF. Based on the CDR3 plus reference TRBV11-2 and TRBJ2-7, the full variable domain is EAGVAQSPRYKIIEKRQSVAFWCNPISGHATLYWYQQILGQGPKLLIQFQNNGVVDDSQLPKDRFSAERLKGVDSTLKIQPAKLEDSAVYLCASSPRLAGAFNEQYFGPGTRLTVT.